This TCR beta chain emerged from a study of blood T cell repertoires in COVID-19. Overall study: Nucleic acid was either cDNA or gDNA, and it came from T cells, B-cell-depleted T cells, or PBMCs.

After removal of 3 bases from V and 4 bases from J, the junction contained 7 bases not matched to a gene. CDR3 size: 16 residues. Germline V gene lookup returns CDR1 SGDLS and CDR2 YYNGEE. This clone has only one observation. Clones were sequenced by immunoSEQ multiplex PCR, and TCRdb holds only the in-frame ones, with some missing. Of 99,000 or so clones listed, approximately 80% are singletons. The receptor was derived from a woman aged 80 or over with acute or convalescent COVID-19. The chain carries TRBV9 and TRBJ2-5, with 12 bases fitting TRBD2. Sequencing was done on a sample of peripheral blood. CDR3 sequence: CASSAQLAGGRETQYF. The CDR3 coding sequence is TGTGCCAGCAGCGCGCAGCTAGCGGGAGGGCGAGAGACCCAGTACTTC.